These 16 T cell receptor beta chains originate from one sample sequenced in a study of shared clonotypes between healthy human individuals. TCRdb keeps only in-frame clones here, not all; method: immunoSEQ multiplex PCR. The sample includes about 490,000 clones, about 82% of them seen just once. The sequencing input was PBMCs. These TCRs come from a woman in her 40s in good health. Some clones in this sample may be carry-over from other donors' samples.

The chain links TRBV10-3 to TRBJ1-4; D gene uncertain. CDR3 size: 13 residues. In germline, CDR1 is ENHRY, CDR2 SYGVKD. Trimming removed 10 bases at V and 0 bases at J, with 9 bases between. The CDR3 nucleotides are TGTGCCACCTCAGGCTCAACTAATGAAAAACTGTTTTTT. This translates into CATSGSTNEKLFF.

This chain connects TRBV30 to TRBJ2-1; 7 positions agree with TRBD2. CDR3 length equals 15 residues. The junction had 10 bases not matched to a gene; V was cut back by 3 bases and J by 5 bases. From germline, CDR1 is GTSNPN and CDR2 SVGIG (reference sequence). The CDR3 bases are TGTGCCTGGAGCTTAACTAGCGTGGGAGACAATGAGCAGTTCTTC. It translates to CAWSLTSVGDNEQFF.

The rearrangement uses TRBV30 and TRBJ2-6; 8 bases are a match to TRBD1. Losses at the gene ends were 3 bases for V and 3 bases for J; bases not matched to a gene: 4. CDR1 and CDR2 (germline): GTSNPN, SVGIG (reference sequence). The CDR3 contains 15 residues. The CDR3 region has the DNA TGTGCCTGGAGGGAGACAGGGGTTGGGGCCAACGTCCTGACTTTC. Translating gives CAWRETGVGANVLTF.

Notes on this clone: A far more abundant clone sits one base away, making this likely a read error. Additional DNA sequences in this sample encode the identical CDR3. V usage is TRBV4-2 and J usage is TRBJ1-2; unclear D gene. Per the germline V gene, CDR1 is LGHNA and CDR2 is YNFKEQ. The CDR3 is 12 amino acids. The CDR3 region has the DNA TGTGCCAGCTCGCGGGAACACTACGGCTACACCTTC. This translates into CASSREHYGYTF.

This clone was counted at least ten times. Other DNA sequences in the same sample also yield this CDR3. V and J are TRBV7-2 and TRBJ1-2; 9 positions agree with TRBD1. Per the germline V gene, CDR1 is SGHTA and CDR2 is FQGNSA. V gave up 6 bases and J gave up 8 bases; unmatched junction bases: 10. This CDR3 comprises 14 residues. DNA for the CDR3: TGTGCCAGCAGTCGTAGCGGGACAGGGAGCGGCTACACCTTC. It translates to CASSRSGTGSGYTF.

This clone was detected a few times. The gene calls are TRBV10-3 and TRBJ1-2, with a weak D call TRBD1 (6 bases). V was pared by 0 bases and J by 6 bases, with 11 bases between. This CDR3 has 14 amino acids. Germline assignment: CDR1 ENHRY and CDR2 SYGVKD. CDR3 nucleotides: TGTGCCATCAGTGAGTCGGCGGGGGCTCATGGCTACACCTTC. Protein: CAISESAGAHGYTF.

In its sample, this clone was seen many times. V and J are TRBV6-4 and TRBJ2-2, with D tentatively TRBD2 (5 bases). Germline CDR1 is MRHNA and CDR2 is SNTAGT. V dropped 2 bases and J dropped 4 bases, with 11 bases sitting between them. This CDR3 has 15 residues. The CDR3 DNA reads as TGTGCCAGCAGTGACGAGGGAGAGGGCACCGGGGAGCTGTTTTTT. As protein: CASSDEGEGTGELFF.

This clone has at least ten counts. The V gene is TRBV5-6, the J gene TRBJ1-2; D perhaps matches TRBD1 (5 bases). Deletions cut 3 bases from V and 4 bases from J, with 16 bases between. Per the germline V gene, CDR1 is SGHDT and CDR2 is YYEEEE. There are 15 residues in the CDR3. The CDR3 bases are TGTGCCAGCAGCTCGACCCGACAGATACCCTATGGCTACACCTTC. This sequence encodes CASSSTRQIPYGYTF. The whole variable domain, filled in from reference TRBV5-6 and TRBJ1-2, reads DAGVTQSPTHLIKTRGQQVTLRCSPKSGHDTVSWYQQALGQGPQFIFQYYEEEERQRGNFPDRFSGHQFPNYSSELNVNALLLGDSALYLCASSSTRQIPYGYTFGSGTRLTVV.

For this clone: The sample holds other DNA sequences that translate to the same CDR3. This chain joins TRBV28 and TRBJ2-6; D ambiguous. This CDR3 region has 13 residues. Deletions cut 1 base from V and 4 bases from J, with 2 bases between. Looked up from germline, CDR1 is MDHEN and CDR2 is SYDVKM. This CDR3 is CASSLSGANVLTF. The CDR3 DNA follows: TGTGCCAGCAGTTTATCGGGGGCCAACGTCCTGACTTTC.

To note about this clone: Other DNA sequences in this specimen translate into the identical CDR3. This sequence joins TRBV18 and TRBJ2-3; the D is unclear. The CDR3 runs 13 residues. Germline V CDR1 and CDR2: KGHSH, LQKENI. V dropped 0 bases and J dropped 4 bases, with 5 bases sitting between them. The CDR3 protein is CASSPPGSDTQYF. The CDR3 coding sequence is TGTGCCAGCTCACCACCGGGGTCAGATACGCAGTATTTT.

With respect to this clone: It differs at one base from a far larger clone, so likely a read error. For the CDR3, the DNA is TGTGCCAGCAGTGCTTCCCCTGGGGATGAGCAGTTCTTC. Translating gives CASSASPGDEQFF. The J gene is TRBJ2-1, the V gene TRBV25-1; unclear D gene. Germline V gene data show CDR1 as MGHDK and CDR2 as SYGVNS. Trimming pared 4 bases from V and 8 bases from J, leaving 12 bases between. This CDR3 contains 13 residues.

The chain is built from TRBV18 and TRBJ1-1, with 7 bases that match TRBD1. J gave up 2 bases and V 4 bases, and 7 bases lay outside the gene matches. Looked up from germline, CDR1 is KGHSH and CDR2 is LQKENI. This CDR3 has 15 amino acids. This chain's CDR3 is CASSREQGSNTEAFF. CDR3 nucleotide sequence: TGTGCCAGCTCACGCGAACAGGGGTCCAACACTGAAGCTTTCTTT.

The V and J genes are TRBV18 and TRBJ2-1, with 11 bases lining up with TRBD2. There are 16 residues in the CDR3. Trimming at V came to 2 bases and at J to 2 bases, leaving 2 bases not matched to a gene. The V gene's germline CDR1 is KGHSH and CDR2 LQKENI. The CDR3 here is CASSPMTSGTYNEQFF. The CDR3 region has the DNA TGTGCCAGCTCACCAATGACTAGCGGGACCTACAATGAGCAGTTCTTC.

The chain has TRBV19 and TRBJ2-7; D not certain. V lost 1 base, J lost 7 bases, and 5 bases lay in between. Germline V gene sequence: CDR1 LNHDA, CDR2 SQIVND (reference sequence). This CDR3 region has 11 residues. This chain's CDR3 is CASSIGWEQYF. CDR3 DNA sequence: TGTGCCAGTAGTATAGGATGGGAGCAGTACTTC.

The J gene is TRBJ1-3, the V gene TRBV30; tentatively, D is TRBD1 (5 bases). V was cut by 0 bases and J by 1 base, with 10 bases left in between. In germline, CDR1 is GTSNPN, CDR2 SVGIG (reference sequence). The CDR3 sequence is 15 residues long. This chain's CDR3 is CAWSVGDPSGNTIYF. The CDR3 DNA sequence: TGTGCCTGGAGTGTAGGGGACCCTTCTGGAAACACCATATATTTT. The complete variable domain, with remaining parts taken from reference TRBV30 and TRBJ1-3, reads SQTIHQWPATLVQPVGSPLSLECTVEGTSNPNLYWYRQAAGRGLQLLFYSVGIGQISSEVPQNLSASRPQDRQFILSSKKLLLSDSGFYLCAWSVGDPSGNTIYFGEGSWLTVV.

This chain's CDR3 is CASSLLGSGRRDNEQFF. For the CDR3, the DNA is TGTGCCAGCAGCCTTTTAGGTAGCGGGAGAAGGGATAATGAGCAGTTCTTC. The chain combines TRBV14 with TRBJ2-1; TRBD2 matches 9 bases. The CDR3 covers 17 residues. In germline, CDR1 is SGHDN, CDR2 FVKESK. After removal of 4 bases from V and 7 bases from J, the junction contained 14 bases not matched to a gene.